Given below is one T cell receptor beta chain in context. The sample carries other DNA sequences with the same CDR3. V dropped 5 bases and J dropped 3 bases, with 10 bases sitting between them. This CDR3 spans 13 amino acids. Germline CDR1 is LNHDA and CDR2 is SQIVND (reference sequence). The sample comes from a study of blood T cell repertoires in COVID-19. For the study at large: Donors in the United States, Italy and Spain gave samples during acute or convalescent COVID-19. In each case, the material was cDNA or gDNA derived from T cells, B-cell-depleted T cells, or PBMCs.

In the authors' methods: Reference gene primer amplification in the assay estimated nucleated cell counts. The method was immunoSEQ multiplex PCR; TCRdb's version includes in-frame clones alone and lacks a portion of them. The DNA gave D and trimming, while V, J and clone size come from that table. The table shows some 130,000 clones, with around 82% occurring only once. The sequence was collected from a human donor in a cohort sampled during active COVID-19. J is TRBJ1-2 and V is TRBV19; TRBD1 might be the D (6 bases). Sequencing was performed on peripheral blood. The CDR3 reads CASSLGTHYGYTF. The CDR3, as DNA: TGTGCCAGTAGTCTCGGGACACACTATGGCTACACCTTC.